This T cell receptor beta chain was identified in a study of shared T cell receptors in the human thymus (dated by TCRdb to the early 2020s). A note on the overall study: The study investigated the way shared, self-reactive T-cell receptor alpha chains are produced in the human thymus.

V is cut by 2 bases and J by 3 bases, and the space between the germline ends is 16 bases. The CDR3 sequence holds 16 residues, the cysteine and phenylalanine included. Only the CDR3 portion is preserved as DNA: 48 bases, with reading frame beginning at the first base. CDR1 and CDR2 are drawn from the germline V gene: MNHEY, SVGAGI. Libraries came from the immunoSEQ multiplex PCR assay. TCRdb took this table from immuneACCESS and kept in-frame rearrangements with V and J called. Such tables lack part of the clones; where checked against another copy, unresolved V genes explain under half of the gap, and the rest is unexplained. The sample table shows about 380,000 clones, and roughly 94% are seen once. The ten largest clones capture approximately 0.02% of the sample. Turning to this clone: The antigen this receptor binds is unknown. The input lacks base qualities; no much larger clone sits a single base away.

The rearranged segments are TRBV6-5 and TRBJ1-1; a tentative D call is TRBD1 (6 bases match). The source of this sequence is a human donor. The sequenced sample was thymocytes. The DNA sequence follows: TGTGCCAGCAGTTACCCCGAAGGGGGGCCGGACACTGAAGCTTTCTTT. It translates to CASSYPEGGPDTEAFF.